A single count supports the clone carrying this TCR beta chain. The V end lost 3 bases, the J end lost 2 bases, and 10 bases lay between the germline ends. This CDR3 has 14 residues. Germline values: CDR1 SGHRS, CDR2 YFSETQ. Seattle patient enrollment occurred during active infection, with longitudinal follow-up thereafter. These data are taken from a study of blood T cell repertoires in COVID-19. Study-level information: Sources were T cells, B-cell-depleted T cells, or PBMCs; the material itself was cDNA or gDNA.

Sequencing used immunoSEQ multiplex PCR; TCRdb keeps in-frame clones, though not all of them. The repertoire has 90,000 to 100,000 clones, roughly 85% of them found once; the top ten carry 15% to 20%. This chain uses TRBV5-1 with TRBJ2-3; the D is unclear. Specimen: peripheral blood. The receptor comes from a woman aged 60-75 years with COVID-19, enrolled during active disease. The DNA of the CDR3 is TGCGCCAGCAGCTATAGGAGATCCACAGATACGCAGTATTTT. This sequence encodes CASSYRRSTDTQYF. The full variable domain, its missing parts supplied by reference TRBV5-1 and TRBJ2-3, is KAGVTQTPRYLIKTRGQQVTLSCSPISGHRSVSWYQQTPGQGLQFLFEYFSETQRNKGNFPGRFSGRQFSNSRSEMNVSTLELGDSALYLCASSYRRSTDTQYFGPGTRLTVL.